Listed below are T cell receptor beta chains from one sample, sequenced in a study of memory CD8 T cells in hepatitis C reinfection. Repertoires were generated with immunoSEQ multiplex PCR, while TCRdb's copy carries only in-frame clones and drops some. The sample carries 40,000 to 60,000 clones, roughly 86% recorded once. Sequences were obtained from naive CD8+ T cells sorted from blood. The origin of the receptors is a man aged 18 to 30 with hepatitis C virus infection. Both conserved end residues are part of each CDR3. The D gene is left open where the match is weak.

D gene,V gene,CDR3 protein
NA,TRBV7-8,CASSLDGTEAFF
TRBD1,TRBV11-2,CASSFAGTAYEQYF
NA,TRBV6-5,CASSRGGNSPLHF
NA,TRBV2,CASNGGQNYEQYF
TRBD1,TRBV2,CASSPTGGSGNTIYF
NA,TRBV19,CASSTDNRYEQYF
NA,TRBV29-1,CSVVSNEQFF
NA,TRBV7-3,CASSPGSNQPQHF
TRBD2,TRBV7-6,CASSLYRASGLREQYF
TRBD1,TRBV4-1,CASSLGTGVETQYF
NA,TRBV6-5,CASSPTSDRDEQYF
TRBD1,TRBV19,CASSIGNRGTSPLHF
NA,TRBV30,CAWKDSEDTQYF